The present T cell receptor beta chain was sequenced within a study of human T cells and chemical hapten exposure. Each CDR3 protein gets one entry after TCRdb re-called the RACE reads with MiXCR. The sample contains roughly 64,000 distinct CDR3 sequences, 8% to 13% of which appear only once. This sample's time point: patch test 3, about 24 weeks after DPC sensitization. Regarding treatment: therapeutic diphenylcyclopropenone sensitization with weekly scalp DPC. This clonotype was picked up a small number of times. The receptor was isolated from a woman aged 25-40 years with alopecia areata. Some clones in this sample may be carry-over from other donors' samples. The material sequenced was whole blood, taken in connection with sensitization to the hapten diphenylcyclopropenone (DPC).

The CDR3, as DNA: TGTGCCAGCAGTTACTCGAAAGCGAGCTACGAGCAGTACTTC. This sequence encodes CASSYSKASYEQYF. The chain recombines TRBV6-6 with TRBJ2-7; D unclear. Trimming shortened V by 0 bases and J by 3 bases, and 9 bases separated the two germline ends. This CDR3 is built from 14 residues. The germline V gene has CDR1 MNHNY and CDR2 SVGAGI (reference sequence).